This TCR beta chain was captured by sequencing in a study of T cell responses to AZD1222 COVID-19 vaccine. Data came from immunoSEQ multiplex PCR; TCRdb stores just in-frame clones and leaves some out. Of about 64,000 clones in the sample, about 89% were seen once. This clone appeared a single time. Germline CDR1 and CDR2: MDHEN and SYDVKM. The length of the CDR3 is 16 residues. Trimming took 1 base from V and 1 from J; bases not matched to a gene: 4. Sequenced material: peripheral blood, taken 28 days after the second dose of the MenACWY control vaccine. This sequence was found in an adult who received the MenACWY meningococcal vaccine as a control. This chain uses TRBV28 with TRBJ2-3; 8 bases are shared with TRBD2. In DNA form, the CDR3 reads TGTGCCAGCAGTTTATTGCGAGCGGGGGGCACAGATACGCAGTATTTT. Protein sequence: CASSLLRAGGTDTQYF.